The table lists the clone carrying this T cell receptor (beta chain) with many counts. Its antigen remains unknown. These data belong to a study of CD8 T cells in ankylosing spondylitis. By quantitative 5'-RACE with molecular barcodes, the TCR beta libraries were made. TCRdb reprocessed the 5' RACE reads with MiXCR, giving one entry per CDR3 protein. This table has under 300,000 distinct CDR3 sequences, approximately 11% appearing once. Overall study results and limits: A TCR beta motif of under ten highly homologous variants seemed to mark ankylosing spondylitis blood. Disease-linked clones were CD8+ and relatively rare in peripheral blood. Reports say disease-linked clones showed up significantly more in matched ankylosing spondylitis synovial fluid.

This clonotype originated in a male donor with ankylosing spondylitis or in good health (not recorded which). Input material: blood, either unsorted or a sorted T cell fraction (not recorded which).

CDR3 protein: CASFRQGDYNEQFF. The DNA for the CDR3 is TGTGCCAGCTTCCGACAGGGGGACTACAATGAGCAGTTCTTC. The gene calls are TRBV6-1 and TRBJ2-1, with 9 nucleotides matching TRBD1. V lost 8 bases and J lost 3; bases outside the gene matches: 5. Germline V CDR1 and CDR2: MNHNS, SASEGT. The CDR3 sequence is 14 residues long.